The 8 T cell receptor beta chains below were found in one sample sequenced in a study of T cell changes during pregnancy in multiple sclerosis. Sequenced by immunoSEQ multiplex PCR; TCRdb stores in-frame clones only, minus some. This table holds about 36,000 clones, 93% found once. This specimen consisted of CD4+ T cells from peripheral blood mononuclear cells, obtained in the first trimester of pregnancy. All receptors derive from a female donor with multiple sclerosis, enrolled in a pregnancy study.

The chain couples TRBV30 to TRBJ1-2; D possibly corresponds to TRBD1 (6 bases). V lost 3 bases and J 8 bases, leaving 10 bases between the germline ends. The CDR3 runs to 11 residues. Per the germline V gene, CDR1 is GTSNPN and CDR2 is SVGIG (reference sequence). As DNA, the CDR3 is TGTGCCTGGAGGGGGGCAAGGGGCTACACCTTC. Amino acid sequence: CAWRGARGYTF. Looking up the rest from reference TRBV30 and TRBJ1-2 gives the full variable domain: SQTIHQWPATLVQPVGSPLSLECTVEGTSNPNLYWYRQAAGRGLQLLFYSVGIGQISSEVPQNLSASRPQDRQFILSSKKLLLSDSGFYLCAWRGARGYTFGSGTRLTVV.

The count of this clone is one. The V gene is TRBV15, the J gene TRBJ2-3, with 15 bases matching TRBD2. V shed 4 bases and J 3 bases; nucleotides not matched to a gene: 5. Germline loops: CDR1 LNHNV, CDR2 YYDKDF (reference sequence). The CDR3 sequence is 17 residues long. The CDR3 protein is CATSTGLAGGTTDTQYF. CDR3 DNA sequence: TGTGCCACCAGCACGGGACTAGCGGGAGGAACTACAGATACGCAGTATTTT.

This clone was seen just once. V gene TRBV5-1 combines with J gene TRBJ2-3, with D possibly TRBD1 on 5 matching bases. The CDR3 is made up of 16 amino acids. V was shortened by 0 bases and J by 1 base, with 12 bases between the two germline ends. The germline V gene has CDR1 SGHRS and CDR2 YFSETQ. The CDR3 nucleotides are TGCGCCAGCAGCTTGGGAGGCCTCAGGGGCACAGATACGCAGTATTTT. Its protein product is CASSLGGLRGTDTQYF.

The chain's CDR3 is CATSTVAGQGYNEQFF. The CDR3, as DNA: TGTGCCACCAGCACTGTAGCGGGCCAAGGGTACAATGAGCAGTTCTTC. V and J are TRBV15 and TRBJ2-1; TRBD2 matches 7 bases. The ends lost 4 bases at V and 4 bases at J; junction bases unmatched: 10. CDR1 LNHNV and CDR2 YYDKDF come from the germline V gene (reference sequence). CDR3 length equals 16 residues. The full variable domain, its missing parts supplied by reference TRBV15 and TRBJ2-1, is DAMVIQNPRYQVTQFGKPVTLSCSQTLNHNVMYWYQQKSSQAPKLLFHYYDKDFNNEADTPDNFQSRRPNTSFCFLDIRSPGLGDTAMYLCATSTVAGQGYNEQFFGPGTRLTVL.

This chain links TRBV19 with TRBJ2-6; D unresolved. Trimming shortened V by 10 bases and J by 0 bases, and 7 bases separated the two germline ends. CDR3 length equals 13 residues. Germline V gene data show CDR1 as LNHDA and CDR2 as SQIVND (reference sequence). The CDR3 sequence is CATCFSGANVLTF. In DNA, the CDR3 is TGTGCCACGTGTTTCTCTGGGGCCAACGTCCTGACTTTC.

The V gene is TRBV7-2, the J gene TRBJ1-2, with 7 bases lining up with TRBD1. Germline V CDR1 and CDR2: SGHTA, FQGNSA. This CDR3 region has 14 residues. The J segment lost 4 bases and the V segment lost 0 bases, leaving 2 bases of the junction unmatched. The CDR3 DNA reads TGTGCCAGCAGCTTAGCTGCAGGGGGCTATGGCTACACCTTC. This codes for CASSLAAGGYGYTF.

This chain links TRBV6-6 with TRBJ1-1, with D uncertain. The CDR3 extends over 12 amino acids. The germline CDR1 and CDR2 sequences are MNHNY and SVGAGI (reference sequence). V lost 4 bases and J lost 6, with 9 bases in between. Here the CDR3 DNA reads TGTGCCAGCAGTTCCCCCCAGGCTGAAGCTTTCTTT. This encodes CASSSPQAEAFF.

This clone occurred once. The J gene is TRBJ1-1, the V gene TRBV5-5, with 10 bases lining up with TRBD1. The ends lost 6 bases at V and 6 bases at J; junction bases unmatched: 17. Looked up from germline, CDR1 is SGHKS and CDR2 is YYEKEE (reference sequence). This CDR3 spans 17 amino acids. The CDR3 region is CASTPQLIGTGVSEAFF. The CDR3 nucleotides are TGTGCCAGCACCCCCCAGTTGATAGGGACAGGGGTATCTGAAGCTTTCTTT.